A single T cell receptor (beta chain) is shown here with its context. In the study's own analysis: Researchers report that nucleated cell counts were estimated from reference gene primer amplification. Clones were read by immunoSEQ multiplex PCR, and TCRdb kept only the in-frame ones, dropping some. For V, J and clone size, that table is used; D and trimming come from the DNA. The table shows roughly 190,000 clones, with about 80% occurring only once. This record belongs to a study of blood T cell repertoires in COVID-19. About the study: From the United States, Italy and Spain came samples of acute and convalescent COVID-19. Nucleic acid was either cDNA or gDNA, and it came from T cells, B-cell-depleted T cells, or PBMCs.

CDR1 and CDR2 (germline): SGHDT, YYEEEE. The CDR3 length is 15 residues. V shed 1 base and J 7 bases; nucleotides not matched to a gene: 3. The genes are TRBV5-6 and TRBJ1-6; TRBD1 matches 9 bases. The receptor's source is a human donor with acute or convalescent COVID-19. The donor label of this sample is uncertain. Sequences were obtained from peripheral blood. This CDR3 is CASSLRTGGNSPLHF. For the CDR3, the DNA is TGTGCCAGCAGCTTGAGAACAGGGGGCAATTCACCCCTCCACTTT.